This T cell receptor (beta chain) was identified in a study of technical replicates of blood from a few donors. The repertoire was sequenced with immunoSEQ multiplex PCR; TCRdb's copy has only in-frame clones and lacks some. The data show around 90,000 clones, about 93% seen once. The CDR3 spans 13 residues. CDR1 MGHDK and CDR2 SYGVNS come from the germline V gene. V lost 5 bases and J 1 base, leaving 8 bases between the germline ends. This clonotype originated in a human donor in good health. This rearrangement joins TRBV25-1 to TRBJ1-1, with D possibly TRBD1 on 5 matching bases. The material sequenced was T cells isolated from PBMCs. CDR3 coding DNA: TGTGCCAGCAGTAGCACAGGGAACACTGAAGCTTTCTTT. Amino acids: CASSSTGNTEAFF. The variable domain in full, completed from reference TRBV25-1 and TRBJ1-1, reads EADIYQTPRYLVIGTGKKITLECSQTMGHDKMYWYQQDPGMELHLIHYSYGVNSTEKGDLSSESTVSRIRTEHFPLTLESARPSHTSQYLCASSSTGNTEAFFGQGTRLTVV.